The 24 T cell receptor beta chains listed next were all sequenced from one sample in a study of shared clonotypes between healthy human individuals. TCRdb keeps only in-frame clones here, not all; method: immunoSEQ multiplex PCR. The sample lists over 400,000 clones, 90% to 96% seen once, with about 0.064% in the top ten. The sequenced sample was naive CD4+ T cells sorted from blood. Subset defined: CD45RA+ positively selected. These receptors were taken from a woman in her 30s in good health.

V is TRBV2 and J is TRBJ2-7; tentatively, D is TRBD2 (6 bases). Germline CDR1 SNHLY, CDR2 FYNNEI. The CDR3 spans 15 residues. V lost 2 bases to trimming and J lost 3 bases, with 14 bases between them. The CDR3: CASSERLVNVYEQYF. The CDR3 DNA follows: TGTGCCAGCAGTGAAAGACTAGTAAACGTCTACGAGCAGTACTTC.

This sequence joins TRBV14 and TRBJ2-2, with D uncertain. The CDR3 has 15 residues. Germline V gene data show CDR1 as SGHDN and CDR2 as FVKESK. Trimming took off 1 base at V and 1 base at J, with 7 bases between the two ends. CDR3 amino acids: CASSQVSGNTGELFF. The CDR3 DNA follows: TGTGCCAGCAGCCAAGTCTCCGGGAACACCGGGGAGCTGTTTTTT.

This chain joins TRBV9 and TRBJ2-1, with D perhaps being TRBD1 or TRBD2 (5 bases each). Germline values: CDR1 SGDLS, CDR2 YYNGEE. Trimming took 2 bases from V and 5 from J, leaving 17 bases between them. This CDR3 is 16 amino acids long. DNA of the CDR3: TGTGCCAGCAGCGTTTCCGGGACCAGGGTAGACAATGAGCAGTTCTTC. Its protein product is CASSVSGTRVDNEQFF.

The chain couples TRBV7-9 to TRBJ2-7, with D perhaps TRBD1 (6 bases). CDR1 and CDR2 from the germline V gene are SEHNR and FQNEAQ (reference sequence). Trimming took off 5 bases at V and 0 bases at J, with 14 bases between the two ends. The CDR3 extends over 15 amino acids. The CDR3 sequence: CASSPSGARSYEQYF. CDR3 DNA sequence: TGTGCCAGCAGCCCCTCAGGGGCCCGCTCCTACGAGCAGTACTTC.

This clone showed up just a few times. The chain employs TRBV27 and TRBJ2-2; D is undetermined. Germline V gene data show CDR1 as MNHEY and CDR2 as SMNVEV (reference sequence). Trimming took off 5 bases at V and 3 bases at J, with 4 bases between the two ends. The CDR3 extends over 12 amino acids. This CDR3 is CASSGYTGELFF. In DNA form, the CDR3 reads TGTGCCAGCAGTGGTTACACCGGGGAGCTGTTTTTT.

This chain connects TRBV30 to TRBJ1-1; D remains unclear. V dropped 0 bases and J dropped 3 bases, with 11 bases sitting between them. Germline CDR1 reads GTSNPN; CDR2 reads SVGIG (reference sequence). The CDR3 is made up of 14 amino acids. The CDR3 here is CAWSVPPGDTEAFF. CDR3 coding DNA: TGTGCCTGGAGTGTGCCCCCCGGGGACACTGAAGCTTTCTTT.

This chain connects TRBV6-5 to TRBJ2-7, with a weak D call TRBD1 (6 bases). CDR1 MNHEY and CDR2 SVGAGI come from the germline V gene. V was cut by 0 bases and J by 2 bases, with 11 bases left in between. The CDR3 consists of 15 residues. The CDR3 DNA follows: TGTGCCAGCAGTTACTCGACGGCAGGGGCCTACGAGCAGTACTTC. Its protein product is CASSYSTAGAYEQYF.

On this clone itself: Additional DNA sequences in this sample encode the identical CDR3. V gene TRBV20-1 combines with J gene TRBJ1-2; D uncertain. This CDR3 region has 11 residues. The germline CDR1 and CDR2 sequences are DFQATT and SNEGSKA (reference sequence). Trimming took 1 base from V and 4 from J, leaving 4 bases between them. CDR3 coding DNA: TGCAGTGCTAGAGGGGGCTATGGCTACACCTTC. Its protein product is CSARGGYGYTF.

The rearrangement links TRBV9 to TRBJ1-3, with D unclear. Germline-derived CDR1 and CDR2 are SGDLS and YYNGEE. Trimming removed 0 bases from V and 3 bases from J, with 7 bases in between. This CDR3 has 14 residues. The chain's CDR3 is CASSVAAYGNTIYF. Here the CDR3 DNA reads TGTGCCAGCAGCGTAGCGGCCTATGGAAACACCATATATTTT.

This chain uses TRBV29-1 with TRBJ2-7; tentative D call: TRBD1 (6 bases). This CDR3 comprises 13 residues. CDR1 and CDR2 (germline): SQVTM, ANQGSEA. V was clipped by 6 bases and J by 5 bases, with 17 bases between them. The CDR3 here is CSVRLQGYHEQYF. In DNA form, the CDR3 reads TGCAGCGTCAGATTACAGGGTTACCACGAGCAGTACTTC.

The V call is TRBV5-1, the J call TRBJ2-4; TRBD1 matches at 7 bases. J lost 0 bases, V lost 4 bases, and 7 bases had no gene match. The germline V gene encodes CDR1 SGHRS and CDR2 YFSETQ. The CDR3 runs to 16 residues. The CDR3 DNA sequence: TGCGCCAGCAGCATCGGACAGGCCCTAGCCAAAAACATTCAGTACTTC. This encodes CASSIGQALAKNIQYF.

The chain combines TRBV27 with TRBJ1-2, with D perhaps TRBD1 (6 bases). Germline V gene sequence: CDR1 MNHEY, CDR2 SMNVEV (reference sequence). V lost 6 bases and J 7 bases, leaving 18 bases between the germline ends. The CDR3 totals 14 residues. The CDR3 reads CASSVGGSEAGYTF. The CDR3 bases are TGTGCCAGCAGCGTGGGGGGCTCGGAAGCTGGCTACACCTTC.

The chain recombines TRBV11-2 with TRBJ1-2; tentatively, D is TRBD1 (5 bases). The CDR3 extends over 13 amino acids. CDR1 and CDR2 from the germline V gene are SGHAT and FQNNGV. Trimming left V 5 bases short and J 8 bases short, with 15 bases between. The DNA of the CDR3 is TGTGCCAGCAGCCCTGAGGGGAACGGGGGCTACACCTTC. Residues: CASSPEGNGGYTF.

With respect to this clone: Relative to the germline gene, one junction end is altered; a read error may explain this. This sample also contains other DNA sequences that code for the same CDR3. J is TRBJ1-5 and V is TRBV28, with TRBD1 matching over 7 bases. CDR3 length: 15 residues. Germline V gene sequence: CDR1 MDHEN, CDR2 SYDVKM. The CDR3 coding sequence is TGTGCCAGCTGTAGGAGGGGACAGTCTGCTCAGCCCCAACATTTT. Encoded protein: CASCRRGQSAQPQHF.

V usage is TRBV7-9 and J usage is TRBJ2-1; D possibly matches TRBD1 or TRBD2 (7 bases each). The CDR3 is 16 amino acids. Trimming stripped 6 bases from V and 4 bases from J, with 19 bases between. CDR1 SEHNR and CDR2 FQNEAQ come from the germline V gene (reference sequence). For the CDR3, the DNA is TGTGCCAGCAGTACCCCCGGGGAGGGGGCGTACAATGAGCAGTTCTTC. It is translated as CASSTPGEGAYNEQFF.

The chain links TRBV7-9 to TRBJ1-3; a weak D match, TRBD1 (5 bases). V was cut by 7 bases and J by 0 bases, with 13 bases left in between. This CDR3 region has 15 residues. Germline CDR1 is SEHNR and CDR2 is FQNEAQ (reference sequence). The CDR3 bases are TGTGCCAGCAACGATGGGGCTCTCTCTGGAAACACCATATATTTT. It translates to CASNDGALSGNTIYF.

The chain recombines TRBV28 with TRBJ1-5, with D unclear. From germline, CDR1 is MDHEN and CDR2 SYDVKM. The CDR3 extends over 14 amino acids. The V end lost 1 base, the J end lost 0 bases, and 4 bases lay between the germline ends. In DNA form, the CDR3 reads TGTGCCAGCAGTTTATTTGGTAGCAATCAGCCCCAGCATTTT. It codes for CASSLFGSNQPQHF.

J is TRBJ2-5 and V is TRBV28; D perhaps matches TRBD2 (5 bases). V lost 5 bases and J lost 5, with 12 bases in between. This CDR3 contains 13 residues. CDR1 MDHEN and CDR2 SYDVKM come from the germline V gene. The CDR3 reads CASSRRVGETQYF. DNA for the CDR3: TGTGCCAGCAGTCGGCGGGTGGGGGAGACCCAGTACTTC.

The chain uses TRBV30 and TRBJ1-3; no clear D. This CDR3 region has 15 residues. CDR1 and CDR2 from the germline V gene are GTSNPN and SVGIG (reference sequence). V lost 4 bases to trimming and J lost 0 bases, with 13 bases between them. As DNA, the CDR3 is TGTGCCTGGACTTCCAAAATATCCTCTGGAAACACCATATATTTT. Amino acid sequence: CAWTSKISSGNTIYF.

The chain recombines TRBV5-6 with TRBJ2-3; D is undetermined. CDR3 length: 15 amino acids. V lost 2 bases and J lost 0, with 10 bases in between. CDR1 and CDR2 (germline): SGHDT, YYEEEE. CDR3 coding DNA: TGTGCCAGCAGCTTTCTAAGCGTTAGCACAGATACGCAGTATTTT. This gives the protein CASSFLSVSTDTQYF.

J is TRBJ1-1 and V is TRBV9; D gene ambiguous. The CDR3 contains 13 residues. The V end was cut by 0 bases, the J end by 10 bases, with 13 bases between. Germline CDR1 SGDLS, CDR2 YYNGEE. The CDR3 reads CASSVDLERGAFF. The CDR3 bases are TGTGCCAGCAGCGTAGACCTGGAACGGGGAGCTTTCTTT.

The V and J genes are TRBV30 and TRBJ2-1; weak D call: TRBD2 (5 bases). Trimming removed 3 bases from V and 5 bases from J, with 8 bases in between. CDR3 length equals 12 residues. CDR1 is GTSNPN and CDR2 is SVGIG in the germline V gene (reference sequence). CDR3 protein: CAWRSGNNEQFF. The CDR3 DNA reads TGTGCCTGGAGATCCGGGAACAATGAGCAGTTCTTC.

The chain employs TRBV28 and TRBJ2-5; D is unresolved. The J call may be in error: the DNA end matches TRBJ2-7 better. This CDR3 spans 12 amino acids. Germline V gene lookup returns CDR1 MDHEN and CDR2 SYDVKM. CDR3 DNA sequence: TGTGCCAGCAGTTTATTGCGTTACGAGCAGTACTTC. Its translation is CASSLLRYEQYF.

The chain employs TRBV19 and TRBJ2-7; TRBD2 is a possible D gene (6 bases). The CDR3 totals 15 residues. The germline V gene has CDR1 LNHDA and CDR2 SQIVND (reference sequence). V was clipped by 8 bases and J by 0 bases, with 17 bases between them. DNA of the CDR3: TGTGCCAGTGCGAGTAGCGGTCTTAGCTCCTACGAGCAGTACTTC. This gives the protein CASASSGLSSYEQYF.